Sequencing of this T cell receptor (beta chain) was carried out in a study of T cells in Graves' hyperthyroidism and ophthalmopathy. Study in general: Before any treatment, at initial diagnosis, peripheral blood was collected. Regarding the study as a whole: Blood samples included most of the expanded thyroid clonotypes exceeding 0.001. Median prediction lead before ophthalmopathy onset was 6 to 8 months with the model.

Looked up from germline, CDR1 is MGHRA and CDR2 is YSYEKL. The V gene lost 1 base and the J gene lost 5 bases, with 9 bases spanning the gap. The length of the CDR3 is 14 residues. Amplification targeted TCR beta CDR3 regions from RNA transcripts. HTBI primers were the set used in a first-round RT-PCR of the TCR CDR3. Via MiXCR, TCRdb re-called the multiplex PCR reads, giving one row per CDR3 protein. Of a few hundred thousand distinct CDR3 sequences in the sample, roughly 14% were seen once. Thyroid ultrasound and orbital computed tomography, with clinical symptoms and serum thyroxine and TRAb, informed diagnoses. Only a few counts were recorded for this clonotype. The antigen is undetermined.

This chain connects TRBV4-1 to TRBJ1-5; no reliable D call. The sequence came from a woman aged 25-40 years with Graves' hyperthyroidism. The source material was blood. The CDR3 DNA sequence: TGCGCCAGCAGCCAAGTAGGACCCGATCAGCCCCAGCATTTT. This codes for CASSQVGPDQPQHF.